This is a list of T cell receptor beta chains from one sample in a study of blood T cell repertoires in COVID-19. Sequenced by immunoSEQ multiplex PCR; TCRdb stores in-frame clones only, minus some. The sample lists around 450,000 clones, 85% to 90% occurring once. Sample: peripheral blood. Receptors originate from a woman under 40 with acute or convalescent COVID-19. CDR3s include the opening cysteine and the closing phenylalanine or tryptophan. Fields, in order: CDR3 DNA, CDR3 protein, clone size, V gene, D gene, J gene. D genes are given only for firm matches. Size tells how often a clone was seen (once, few, many) or the class of an expanded clone, and some rows leave it out.

CDR3nt: TGCGCCAGCAGCCCGAGGACAGGGGGAATTAATGAGCAGTTCTTC
CDR3aa: CASSPRTGGINEQFF
abundance: once
v_gene: TRBV4-1
d_gene: TRBD1
j_gene: TRBJ2-1

CDR3nt: TGTGCCAGCAGCCAAGATTTGTGGCAGGACACAGATACGCAGTATTTT
CDR3aa: CASSQDLWQDTDTQYF
abundance: NA
v_gene: TRBV3-1/TRBV3-2
d_gene: NA
j_gene: TRBJ2-3

CDR3nt: TGCAGCGTTGTTTTGGAGTTAGGTTACTACGAGCAGTACTTC
CDR3aa: CSVVLELGYYEQYF
abundance: NA
v_gene: TRBV29-1
d_gene: NA
j_gene: TRBJ2-7

CDR3nt: TGTGCCAGCAGTGTCCAGGGACATTTTCGTACCTACGAGCAGTACTTC
CDR3aa: CASSVQGHFRTYEQYF
abundance: once
v_gene: TRBV28
d_gene: NA
j_gene: TRBJ2-7

CDR3nt: TGCGCCAGCAGCCAAAAGACTAGCGCTATGACAGATACGCAGTATTTT
CDR3aa: CASSQKTSAMTDTQYF
abundance: NA
v_gene: TRBV4-1
d_gene: TRBD2
j_gene: TRBJ2-3

CDR3nt: TGCGCCAGCATTCTGGAACTCGATTTTCGACAGACGAACACTGAAGCTTTCTTT
CDR3aa: CASILELDFRQTNTEAFF
abundance: NA
v_gene: TRBV10-1
d_gene: NA
j_gene: TRBJ1-1

CDR3nt: TGTGCCACCAGTGATTTGCGTGACAGGGGCCTGAACACTGAAGCTTTCTTT
CDR3aa: CATSDLRDRGLNTEAFF
abundance: NA
v_gene: TRBV24-1
d_gene: TRBD1
j_gene: TRBJ1-1

CDR3nt: TGTGCCAGCAGTTTCGGGGCAGATACGCAGTATTTT
CDR3aa: CASSFGADTQYF
abundance: NA
v_gene: TRBV28
d_gene: NA
j_gene: TRBJ2-3

CDR3nt: TGTGCCACCAAACCCGGGACAGCCTACGAGCAGTACTTC
CDR3aa: CATKPGTAYEQYF
abundance: NA
v_gene: TRBV28
d_gene: TRBD1
j_gene: TRBJ2-7

CDR3nt: TGTGCCGGAAAGTGGGACAGTTCCTACAATGAGCAGTTCTTC
CDR3aa: CAGKWDSSYNEQFF
abundance: NA
v_gene: TRBV6-5
d_gene: TRBD1
j_gene: TRBJ2-1

CDR3nt: TGTGCCAGCAGCGCGACAGGGAGAAAATCTGAAGCTTTCTTT
CDR3aa: CASSATGRKSEAFF
abundance: NA
v_gene: TRBV9
d_gene: TRBD1
j_gene: TRBJ1-1

CDR3nt: TGTGCCAGCAGTTTAGGAGCTTTGGATACGCAGTATTTT
CDR3aa: CASSLGALDTQYF
abundance: once
v_gene: TRBV12-3/TRBV12-4
d_gene: NA
j_gene: TRBJ2-3

CDR3nt: TGTGCCAGCAGCCCTGCCCTTAACAGGGGCTCGAACACTGAAGCTTTCTTT
CDR3aa: CASSPALNRGSNTEAFF
abundance: NA
v_gene: TRBV3-1/TRBV3-2
d_gene: TRBD1
j_gene: TRBJ1-1

CDR3nt: TGTGCCAGCAGCTTAAAATCGGGGGGGCCTGATACGCAGTATTTT
CDR3aa: CASSLKSGGPDTQYF
abundance: NA
v_gene: TRBV7-9
d_gene: TRBD2
j_gene: TRBJ2-3

CDR3nt: TGTGCCAGCAGCTTTAGGGGTCTAATATTAGACGAGAATGGCTACACCTTC
CDR3aa: CASSFRGLILDENGYTF
abundance: NA
v_gene: TRBV7-2
d_gene: NA
j_gene: TRBJ1-2

CDR3nt: TGTGCCACCGGTCGACAGGGGTTAGGTGAGCAGTTCTTC
CDR3aa: CATGRQGLGEQFF
abundance: NA
v_gene: TRBV24-1
d_gene: TRBD1
j_gene: TRBJ2-1

CDR3nt: TGTGCCAGCAGCGTAGCTACGATACTAGCGGGGGTCGCGAACACCGGGGAGCTGTTTTTT
CDR3aa: CASSVATILAGVANTGELFF
abundance: NA
v_gene: TRBV9
d_gene: TRBD2
j_gene: TRBJ2-2

CDR3nt: TGTGCCAGCAGTTACTCGTACGGGATCTCTGGAAACACCATATATTTT
CDR3aa: CASSYSYGISGNTIYF
abundance: NA
v_gene: TRBV6-5
d_gene: NA
j_gene: TRBJ1-3

CDR3nt: TGTGCCAGCGGGAAAACAGGGATCTTCTACAATGAGCAGTTCTTC
CDR3aa: CASGKTGIFYNEQFF
abundance: NA
v_gene: TRBV3-1/TRBV3-2
d_gene: NA
j_gene: TRBJ2-1

CDR3nt: TGCGCCAGCAGCGAAGGGACTAGCGGGGGACTCACAGATACGCAGTATTTT
CDR3aa: CASSEGTSGGLTDTQYF
abundance: NA
v_gene: TRBV4-1
d_gene: TRBD2
j_gene: TRBJ2-3

CDR3nt: TGTGCCAGCAGCGTAGAAGGGGGTGAGCAGTTCTTC
CDR3aa: CASSVEGGEQFF
abundance: NA
v_gene: TRBV9
d_gene: NA
j_gene: TRBJ2-1

CDR3nt: TGCAGTGCTAGTGTAGGGAGGGCTAGGCAGACCCAGTACTTC
CDR3aa: CSASVGRARQTQYF
abundance: NA
v_gene: TRBV20-1
d_gene: TRBD2
j_gene: TRBJ2-5

CDR3nt: TGTGCCAGCAGTTCGGACAGGGGCGATGAGCAGTTCTTC
CDR3aa: CASSSDRGDEQFF
abundance: NA
v_gene: TRBV12-3/TRBV12-4
d_gene: TRBD1
j_gene: TRBJ2-1

CDR3nt: TGTGCCACCAGCAGAGGGCAGGGGGCCGGGGACTATGGCTACACCTTC
CDR3aa: CATSRGQGAGDYGYTF
abundance: once
v_gene: TRBV15
d_gene: TRBD1
j_gene: TRBJ1-2

CDR3nt: TGTGCCAGCAGCCGAACGACAGGAGCTAACTATGGCTACACCTTC
CDR3aa: CASSRTTGANYGYTF
abundance: NA
v_gene: TRBV3-1/TRBV3-2
d_gene: NA
j_gene: TRBJ1-2

CDR3nt: TGCGCCAGCAGCTTTTTCGGCGGGGAGCTGTTTTTT
CDR3aa: CASSFFGGELFF
abundance: NA
v_gene: TRBV5-1
d_gene: NA
j_gene: TRBJ2-2

CDR3nt: TGTGCCAGCAGCGTGTCCGGGAAAACTGAAGCTTTCTTT
CDR3aa: CASSVSGKTEAFF
abundance: NA
v_gene: TRBV7-2
d_gene: NA
j_gene: TRBJ1-1